Described below is a single T cell receptor beta chain sequence and its context. With no T cell sorting beforehand, total RNA was isolated from whole blood. TCRdb reworked the 5' RACE reads into one entry per CDR3 protein, no DNA. The sample table includes around 230,000 distinct CDR3 sequences. The data stem from a study of monozygotic twins with inflammatory bowel disease. The CDR3 sequence is 14 residues long. Germline V gives CDR1 LNHDA, CDR2 SQIVND (reference sequence). Material for sequencing was blood. J is TRBJ2-5 and V is TRBV19; without DNA, the TCRdb call of TRBD1 cannot be checked. The origin of this receptor is a human donor with ulcerative colitis or Crohn's disease, or a healthy co-twin of an affected twin (not recorded which). The chain's CDR3 is CASSDRDRQETQYF. Based on the CDR3 plus reference TRBV19 and TRBJ2-5, the full variable domain is DGGITQSPKYLFRKEGQNVTLSCEQNLNHDAMYWYRQDPGQGLRLIYYSQIVNDFQKGDIAEGYSVSREKKESFPLTVTSAQKNPTAFYLCASSDRDRQETQYFGPGTRLLVL.